The rows below give T cell receptor beta chains drawn from one sample of a study of shared clonotypes between healthy human individuals. Some clones are missing from TCRdb's copy, which holds only in-frame ones; the method was immunoSEQ multiplex PCR. The data hold about 1 million clones, with roughly 75% observed a single time. Sequencing was performed on memory CD4+ T cells sorted from blood. These receptors came from a man younger than 30 in good health. Both conserved end residues are part of each CDR3. The D gene is left open where the match is weak. Only part of the rows carry a size: once, few, many, or a class if the clone is expanded.

TGTGCCTGGAGTTGGGGACAGGGGGCTTATGGCTACACCTTC | CAWSWGQGAYGYTF | TRBJ1-2 | few | TRBV30 | TRBD1
TGCGCCAGCAGCGGACCACTCCGGGACAGGGGAGGGTTTAGTGGACTCGCTAACACTGAAGCTTTCTTT | CASSGPLRDRGGFSGLANTEAFF | TRBJ1-1 | many | TRBV5-1 | TRBD1
TGTGCCAGCAGTGAAAACAATGAGCAGTTCTTC | CASSENNEQFF | TRBJ2-1 | few | TRBV2 | .
TGCGCCAGCAGTGTTAGCGGGGGGGCCTATGAGCAGTTCTTC | CASSVSGGAYEQFF | TRBJ2-1 | once | TRBV10-2 | TRBD2
TGTGCCAGCAGTTGGACCCTGGGAAGTCAGTTCTTC | CASSWTLGSQFF | TRBJ2-1 | once | TRBV5-6 | .
TGTGCCACCAGCAGAGAAGGACATACGAACACCGGGGAGCTGTTTTTT | CATSREGHTNTGELFF | TRBJ2-2 | . | TRBV15 | .
TGTGCCTGGAGCGCTTCGGCAGGGTGGTCTGAAAAACTGTTTTTT | CAWSASAGWSEKLFF | TRBJ1-4 | . | TRBV30 | .
TGTGCCAGCGGGACAGGGAACTACGAGCAGTACTTC | CASGTGNYEQYF | TRBJ2-7 | . | TRBV6-5 | TRBD1
TGTGCCAGCAAGTCGACACAGCTAAGCAATCAGCCCCAGCATTTT | CASKSTQLSNQPQHF | TRBJ1-5 | . | TRBV27 | .
TGTGCCTGGAGGACGGGACTAGCGGGAAAGACAGATACGCAGTATTTT | CAWRTGLAGKTDTQYF | TRBJ2-3 | once | TRBV30 | TRBD2
TGTGCCAGCGCAGGGGTCAATGAGCAGTTCTTC | CASAGVNEQFF | TRBJ2-1 | . | TRBV27 | .
TGTGCCTGGAGGCGTACAGGGAAAAGCACAGATACGCAGTATTTT | CAWRRTGKSTDTQYF | TRBJ2-3 | . | TRBV30 | .
TGTGCCAGCAGTTTCGGAGAAAACCGACGATCCTATGGCTACACCTTC | CASSFGENRRSYGYTF | TRBJ1-2 | . | TRBV28 | .
TGTGCCAGCAGGGTAACAGGGGGGCACGAGCAGTACTTC | CASRVTGGHEQYF | TRBJ2-7 | . | TRBV6-5 | TRBD1
TGTGCCAGCTCACGGACTAGCGGGGGGTACGAGCAGTACTTC | CASSRTSGGYEQYF | TRBJ2-7 | few | TRBV18 | TRBD2
TGTGCCAGCAGCCTTTCAGGACAGGGGGCGGGTTACGAGCAGTACTTC | CASSLSGQGAGYEQYF | TRBJ2-7 | . | TRBV7-9 | TRBD1
TGTGCCAGCAGCTTAGCAAGGACTAGCGGGAGTTTGTACGAGCAGTACTTC | CASSLARTSGSLYEQYF | TRBJ2-7 | . | TRBV7-9 | TRBD2
TGTGCCAGCTCACCAGACAGGGGGAACACTGAAGCTTTCTTT | CASSPDRGNTEAFF | TRBJ1-1 | . | TRBV18 | TRBD1
TGTGCCAGCAGTACGGGACAGCGCAATCAGCCCCAGCATTTT | CASSTGQRNQPQHF | TRBJ1-5 | few | TRBV2 | TRBD1
TGTGCCAGTAGTGAACCCTGGGACAACTATGGCTACACCTTC | CASSEPWDNYGYTF | TRBJ1-2 | . | TRBV19 | .
TGTGCCTGGAGTCGGACAGGGCCTTCCTACGAGCAGTACTTC | CAWSRTGPSYEQYF | TRBJ2-7 | . | TRBV30 | TRBD1
TGTGCCAGCAGCTCACAGTTGTCTCGTTCACCCCTCCACTTT | CASSSQLSRSPLHF | TRBJ1-6 | . | TRBV7-9 | .
TGTGCCAGCAGCTTAACCCGACAGGGCACGCAGTATTTT | CASSLTRQGTQYF | TRBJ2-3 | once | TRBV7-2 | TRBD1
TGTGCCGCAGGGGCTGGGGCCAACGTCCTGACTTTC | CAAGAGANVLTF | TRBJ2-6 | . | TRBV19 | .
TGTGCCAGCAGCGTAGCTCCTCCAGGGGATCCACGGGATACGCAGTATTTT | CASSVAPPGDPRDTQYF | TRBJ2-3 | . | TRBV9 | .
TGTGCCAGCGAGTCCACAGGGGCGAACACTGAAGCTTTCTTT | CASESTGANTEAFF | TRBJ1-1 | . | TRBV2 | TRBD1
TGTGCCAGCCGACTAGCGGGGAACACAGATACGCAGTATTTT | CASRLAGNTDTQYF | TRBJ2-3 | . | TRBV5-5 | TRBD2
TGTGCCAGCGGGACAGGATTTACGGAGACCCAGTACTTC | CASGTGFTETQYF | TRBJ2-5 | . | TRBV2 | TRBD1
TGCGCCAGCAGCCAAGGGCGGAGCTCCTACGAGCAGTACTTC | CASSQGRSSYEQYF | TRBJ2-7 | many | TRBV4-1 | .
TGCGCCAGCCGGGACGCACAAGGAGGAAACACCATATATTTT | CASRDAQGGNTIYF | TRBJ1-3 | . | TRBV5-1 | .
TGTGCCAGCAGCTTAGCCCTGACAGAGAGCAATCAGCCCCAGCATTTT | CASSLALTESNQPQHF | TRBJ1-5 | . | TRBV7-2 | .
TGTGCCACCAGCGCCCAATATCGCGGGGAGCTGTTTTTT | CATSAQYRGELFF | TRBJ2-2 | few | TRBV15 | .
TGTGCCACCAGCAGAGATCCGGGGACAGGGGGCCGAACAGATACGCAGTATTTT | CATSRDPGTGGRTDTQYF | TRBJ2-3 | . | TRBV15 | TRBD1
TGTGCCACCAGCAGAGATCTGGGACAAAGGGCCATCACTGAAGCTTTCTTT | CATSRDLGQRAITEAFF | TRBJ1-1 | once | TRBV15 | .
TGTGCCAGCAGCTTATTAAGCGGGACGGCAACTAATGAGCAGTTCTTC | CASSLLSGTATNEQFF | TRBJ2-1 | . | TRBV7-3 | TRBD2
TGCGCCAGCAGTGAACTAGCGGGAAGGACAGATACGCAGTATTTT | CASSELAGRTDTQYF | TRBJ2-3 | . | TRBV10-2 | TRBD2
TGTGCCAGCAGCTCGGGTCTTAACACTGAAGCTTTCTTT | CASSSGLNTEAFF | TRBJ1-1 | once | TRBV7-2 | .
TGTGCCAGCAGTGAAGGCACGGGACAACCAAACAATGAGCAGTTCTTC | CASSEGTGQPNNEQFF | TRBJ2-1 | once | TRBV2 | .
TGTGCTAGTGGTTTCGGTCTAGCTTACAATGAGCAGTTCTTC | CASGFGLAYNEQFF | TRBJ2-1 | once | TRBV12-5 | .
TGTGCCAGCAGACAAACCGGGACGGCCTCCTACGAGCAGTACTTC | CASRQTGTASYEQYF | TRBJ2-7 | . | TRBV6-5 | .
TGTGCCAGTAGTCTGTACCGGGACACTGAAGCTTTCTTT | CASSLYRDTEAFF | TRBJ1-1 | few | TRBV19 | .
TGTGCCAGCAGTACGAACAGGGGGCCTAATCAGCCCCAGCATTTT | CASSTNRGPNQPQHF | TRBJ1-5 | few | TRBV7-2 | TRBD1
TGTGCCAGCAGCTTAGGGGGGGCTGGCGAGCAGTACTTC | CASSLGGAGEQYF | TRBJ2-7 | . | TRBV7-9 | .
TGTGCCAGCAGTTACACTTCCTACAATGAGCAGTTCTTC | CASSYTSYNEQFF | TRBJ2-1 | once | TRBV6-6 | .
TGTGCCTGGGGGGGACATCAAGAGACCCAGTACTTC | CAWGGHQETQYF | TRBJ2-5 | few | TRBV30 | .
TGTGCCAGCTCGGTGGGGTCGTCCCTCCACTTT | CASSVGSSLHF | TRBJ1-6 | . | TRBV28 | .
TGTGCCAGCAGTTACCCTGGAGCGGCCCAAGGAGGAGGCTACACCTTC | CASSYPGAAQGGGYTF | TRBJ1-2 | . | TRBV6-6 | .
TGTGCCATCAGTGGGGGGGCCTGGGACACAGATACGCAGTATTTT | CAISGGAWDTDTQYF | TRBJ2-3 | . | TRBV10-3 | .
TGTGCCTGGAGCCAAAGCGGACTCAGCGAGTTCTTC | CAWSQSGLSEFF | TRBJ2-1 | . | TRBV30 | .
TGTGCCAGCAGGACTGCTACAGATACGCAGTATTTT | CASRTATDTQYF | TRBJ2-3 | . | TRBV6-5 | .
TGTGCCAGCAGCTTTAGGCAGGGACCGTACGAGCAGTACTTC | CASSFRQGPYEQYF | TRBJ2-7 | . | TRBV11-2 | .
TGTGCCAGTAGCGACAGGGGCGTTCAAGAGACCCAGTACTTC | CASSDRGVQETQYF | TRBJ2-5 | . | TRBV19 | TRBD1
TGTGCCAGCAGCTTTACCAGGACGGCTAATTCACCCCTCCACTTT | CASSFTRTANSPLHF | TRBJ1-6 | few | TRBV11-2 | .
TGTGCCAGCAGCCTAGGGGATTGGTCACCCCTCCACTTT | CASSLGDWSPLHF | TRBJ1-6 | . | TRBV14 | .
TGTGCCAGCAGCGCGGACAGGGGCAATCAGCCCCAGCATTTT | CASSADRGNQPQHF | TRBJ1-5 | . | TRBV28 | TRBD1
TGCGCCAGCAGCTTGGCTCCTAGCGGGAGTATACAAGAGACCCAGTACTTC | CASSLAPSGSIQETQYF | TRBJ2-5 | . | TRBV5-1 | TRBD2
TGTGCCAGCAGTGTCGGCCCGTACCAAGAGACCCAGTACTTC | CASSVGPYQETQYF | TRBJ2-5 | . | TRBV6-1 | .